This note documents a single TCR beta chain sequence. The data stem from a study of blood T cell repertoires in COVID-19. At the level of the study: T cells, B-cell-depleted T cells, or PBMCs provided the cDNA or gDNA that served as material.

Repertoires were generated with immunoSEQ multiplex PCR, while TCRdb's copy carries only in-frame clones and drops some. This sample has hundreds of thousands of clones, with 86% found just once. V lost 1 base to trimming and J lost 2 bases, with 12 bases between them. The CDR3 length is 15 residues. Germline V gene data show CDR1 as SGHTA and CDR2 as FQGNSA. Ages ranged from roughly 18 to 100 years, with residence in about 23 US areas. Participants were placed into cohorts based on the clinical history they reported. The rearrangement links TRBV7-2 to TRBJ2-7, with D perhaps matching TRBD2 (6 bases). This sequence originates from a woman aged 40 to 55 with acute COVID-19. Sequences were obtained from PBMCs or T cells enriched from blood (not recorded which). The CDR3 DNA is TGTGCCAGCAGCTTAGGGCTTGGCGGGACCTACGAGCAGTACTTC. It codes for CASSLGLGGTYEQYF.